The present T cell receptor beta chain was sequenced within a study of shared clonotypes between healthy human individuals. Study-level information: Three CD4 naive, three CD4 memory, two CD8 naive and one CD8 memory plate were used per donor. Study results and caveats: Clonotype sharing across a few donors was observed for 4.5% to 6.5% of naive CD4 clonotypes.

V lost 5 bases and J 9 bases, leaving 11 bases between the germline ends. In germline, CDR1 is SGHVS, CDR2 FNYEAQ. The CDR3 is made up of 12 amino acids. Produced via immunoSEQ multiplex PCR; TCRdb's table is partial and in-frame only. Of under 750,000 clones in the sample, approximately 72% were seen once. To note about this clone: Its matching antigen is unknown.

The clonotype originates from a woman in her 30s in good health. J is TRBJ2-1 and V is TRBV7-6; unclear D gene. Sequencing used memory CD4+ T cells sorted from blood. Sample subset: CD45RA-negative fraction. The CDR3 DNA reads TGTGCCAGCAGCCCCCTAGGACGTGAGCAGTTCTTC. The encoded protein is CASSPLGREQFF.